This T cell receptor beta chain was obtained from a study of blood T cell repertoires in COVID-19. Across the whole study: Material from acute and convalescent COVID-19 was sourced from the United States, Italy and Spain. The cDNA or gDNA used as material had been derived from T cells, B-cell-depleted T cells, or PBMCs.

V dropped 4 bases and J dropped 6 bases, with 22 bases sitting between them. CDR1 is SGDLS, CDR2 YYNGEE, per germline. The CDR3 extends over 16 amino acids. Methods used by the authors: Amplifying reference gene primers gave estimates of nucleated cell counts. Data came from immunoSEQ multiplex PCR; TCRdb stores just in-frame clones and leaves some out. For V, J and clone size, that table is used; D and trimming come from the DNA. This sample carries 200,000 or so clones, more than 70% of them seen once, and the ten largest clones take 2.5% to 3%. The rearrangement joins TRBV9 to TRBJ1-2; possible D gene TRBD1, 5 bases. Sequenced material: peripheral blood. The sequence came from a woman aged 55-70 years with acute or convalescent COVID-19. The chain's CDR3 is CASSPQTIWGPDGYTF. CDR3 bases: TGTGCCAGCAGCCCCCAGACGATCTGGGGCCCCGATGGCTACACCTTC.